The rows below give T cell receptor beta chains drawn from one sample of a study of technical replicates of blood from several donors. Assay used: immunoSEQ multiplex PCR; TCRdb lists only in-frame clones, some missing. This table holds tens of thousands of clones, about 95% found once. Sequencing was performed on T cells isolated from PBMCs. The receptors were gathered from a human donor in good health. CDR3s leave out the opening cysteine and the closing phenylalanine or tryptophan. D genes are given only for firm matches.

>.|TRBV4-2|TRBJ1-2|13
ASSQGTEANYGYT
>TRBD1|TRBV25-1|TRBJ1-2|10
ASNTGDYGYT
>TRBD2|TRBV5-1|TRBJ2-1|18
ASSLSSLTSGLFSYNEQF
>TRBD2|TRBV2|TRBJ2-1|12
ASTRELGGDEQF
>.|TRBV7-6|TRBJ1-1|12
ASSLRQVDTEAF
>TRBD1|TRBV5-4|TRBJ1-3|14
ASSSGGGGSGNTIY
>TRBD1|TRBV18|TRBJ1-2|11
ASSPGQDYGYT
>TRBD1|TRBV2|TRBJ2-5|14
ASSAGQGRFQETQY
>TRBD1|TRBV10-1|TRBJ1-4|12
ASSAGQYNEKLF
>.|TRBV11-3|TRBJ2-7|15
ASSLEEWERGTGWQY
>TRBD2|TRBV28|TRBJ2-5|13
ASSWTSGRGETQY
>.|TRBV6-5|TRBJ1-2|11
ASRNPGERVYT
>.|TRBV28|TRBJ1-2|10
ASTGVMYGYT
>TRBD1|TRBV28|TRBJ1-5|11
ASLDRGYQPQH
>TRBD1|TRBV5-6|TRBJ1-5|13
ASSDSGQGNQPQH
>TRBD1|TRBV5-1|TRBJ2-7|13
ASTISRDRGNEQY
>.|TRBV7-9|TRBJ1-1|14
ASSLGDGGAYTEAF
>.|TRBV10-3|TRBJ1-1|12
AIKVGRDNTEAF
>.|TRBV18|TRBJ1-3|13
ASSQGRDTGNTIY
>.|TRBV18|TRBJ2-7|10
ASSPSVYEQY
>.|TRBV5-1|TRBJ2-1|12
ASSLASARHEQF
>.|TRBV19|TRBJ2-4|16
ASSITPSYGGLANIQY
>.|TRBV18|TRBJ1-1|11
ASSPDSRSEAF
>TRBD1|TRBV29-1|TRBJ2-7|10
SVVGQTYEQY
>TRBD1|TRBV25-1|TRBJ1-1|13
ASSELTRGDTEAF
>TRBD1|TRBV7-9|TRBJ1-2|13
ASSLWKQGARGYT
>.|TRBV2|TRBJ1-5|12
ASRIQGDNQPQH
>TRBD2|TRBV29-1|TRBJ2-4|13
SVELAGRDRNIQY
>.|TRBV4-1|TRBJ1-1|11
ASSRGGVTEAF
>TRBD2|TRBV29-1|TRBJ2-3|13
SAHPGTSGTDTQY
>.|TRBV29-1|TRBJ2-3|11
SAPGQRRDTQY
>.|TRBV5-1|TRBJ1-2|13
ASSLGRASNYGYT
>TRBD1|TRBV10-2|TRBJ1-2|14
ASSESTRGLFYGYT
>TRBD1|TRBV7-9|TRBJ2-7|12
ASSVGQGAREQY
>TRBD2|TRBV2|TRBJ2-1|14
ASSEGSSGRPNEQF
>.|TRBV7-6|TRBJ2-1|13
ASSFWAAPHNEQF
>TRBD2|TRBV15|TRBJ2-1|15
ATSRGGGLAPNDEQF
>.|TRBV7-8|TRBJ2-5|11
ASSFLGRETQY
>TRBD2|TRBV5-1|TRBJ2-7|14
ASSLEGRLALNEQY